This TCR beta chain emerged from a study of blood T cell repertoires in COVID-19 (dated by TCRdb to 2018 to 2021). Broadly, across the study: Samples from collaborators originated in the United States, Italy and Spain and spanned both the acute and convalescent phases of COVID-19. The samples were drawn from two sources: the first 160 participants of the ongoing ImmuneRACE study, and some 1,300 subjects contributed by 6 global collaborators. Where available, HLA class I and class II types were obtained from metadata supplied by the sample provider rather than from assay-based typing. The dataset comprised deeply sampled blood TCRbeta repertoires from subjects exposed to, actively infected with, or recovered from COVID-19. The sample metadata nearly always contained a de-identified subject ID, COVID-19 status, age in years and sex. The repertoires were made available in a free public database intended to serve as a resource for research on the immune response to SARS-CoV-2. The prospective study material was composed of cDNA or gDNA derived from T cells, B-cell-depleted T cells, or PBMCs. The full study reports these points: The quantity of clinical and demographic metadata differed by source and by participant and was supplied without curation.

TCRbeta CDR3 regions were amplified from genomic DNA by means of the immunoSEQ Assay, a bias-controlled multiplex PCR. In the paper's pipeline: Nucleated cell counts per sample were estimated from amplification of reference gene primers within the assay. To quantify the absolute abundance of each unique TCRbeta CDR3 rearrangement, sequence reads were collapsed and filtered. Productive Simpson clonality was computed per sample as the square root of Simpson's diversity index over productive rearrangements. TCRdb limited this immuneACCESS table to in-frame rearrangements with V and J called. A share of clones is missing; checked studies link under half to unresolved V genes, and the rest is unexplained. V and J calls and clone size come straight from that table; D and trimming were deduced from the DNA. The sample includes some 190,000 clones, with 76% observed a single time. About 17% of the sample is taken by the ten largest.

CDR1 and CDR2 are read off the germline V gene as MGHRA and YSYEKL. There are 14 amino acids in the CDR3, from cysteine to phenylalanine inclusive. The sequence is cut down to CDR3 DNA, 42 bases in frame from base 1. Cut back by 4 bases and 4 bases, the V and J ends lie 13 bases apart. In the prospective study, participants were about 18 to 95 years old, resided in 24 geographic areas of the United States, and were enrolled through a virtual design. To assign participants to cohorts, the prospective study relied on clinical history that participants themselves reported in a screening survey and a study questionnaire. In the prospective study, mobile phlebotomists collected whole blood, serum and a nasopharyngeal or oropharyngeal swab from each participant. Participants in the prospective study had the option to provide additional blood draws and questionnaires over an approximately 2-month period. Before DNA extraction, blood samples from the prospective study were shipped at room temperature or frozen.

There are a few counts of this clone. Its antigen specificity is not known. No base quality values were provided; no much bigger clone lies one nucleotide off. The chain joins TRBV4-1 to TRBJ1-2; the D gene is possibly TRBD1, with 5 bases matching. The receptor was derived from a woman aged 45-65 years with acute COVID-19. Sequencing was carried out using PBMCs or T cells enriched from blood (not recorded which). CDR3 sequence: CASSPTGGFYGYTF. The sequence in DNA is TGCGCCAGCAGCCCCACCGGGGGTTTCTATGGCTACACCTTC.